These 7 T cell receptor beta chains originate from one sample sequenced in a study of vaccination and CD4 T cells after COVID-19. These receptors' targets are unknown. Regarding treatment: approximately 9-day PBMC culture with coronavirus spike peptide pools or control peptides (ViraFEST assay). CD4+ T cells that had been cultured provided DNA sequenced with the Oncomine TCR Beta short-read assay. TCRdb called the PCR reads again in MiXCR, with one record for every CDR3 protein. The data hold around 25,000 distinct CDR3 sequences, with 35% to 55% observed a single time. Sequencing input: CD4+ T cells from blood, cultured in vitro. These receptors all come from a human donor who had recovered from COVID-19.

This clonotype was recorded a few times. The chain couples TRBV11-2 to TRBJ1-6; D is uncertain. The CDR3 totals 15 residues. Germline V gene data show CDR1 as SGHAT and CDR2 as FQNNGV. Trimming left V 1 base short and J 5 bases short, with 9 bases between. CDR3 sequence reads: CASSLGRHHNSPLHF. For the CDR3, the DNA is TGTGCCAGCAGCTTAGGAAGACACCATAATTCACCCCTCCACTTT.

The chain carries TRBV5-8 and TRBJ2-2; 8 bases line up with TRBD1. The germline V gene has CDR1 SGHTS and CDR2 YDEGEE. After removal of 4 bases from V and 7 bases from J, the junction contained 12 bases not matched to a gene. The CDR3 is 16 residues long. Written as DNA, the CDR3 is TGTGCCAGCAGCACGAACCAGGGGGCGACTGTCGGGGAGCTGTTTTTT. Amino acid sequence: CASSTNQGATVGELFF.

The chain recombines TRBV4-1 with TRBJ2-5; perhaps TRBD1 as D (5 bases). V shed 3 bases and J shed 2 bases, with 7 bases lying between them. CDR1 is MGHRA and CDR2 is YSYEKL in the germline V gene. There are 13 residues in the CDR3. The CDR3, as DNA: TGCGCCAGCAGCCATTACAGGCAAGAGACCCAGTACTTC. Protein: CASSHYRQETQYF.

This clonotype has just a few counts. This chain's CDR3 is CASSPDRTSLNSPLHF. The CDR3 DNA reads as TGTGCCAGCAGTCCTGACAGGACGAGCCTCAATTCACCCCTCCACTTT. The rearrangement links TRBV6-2 or TRBV6-3 to TRBJ1-6; D may be TRBD1 (6 bases). Per germline, CDR1 MNHEY and CDR2 SVGEGT. The CDR3 is 16 amino acids. V gave up 5 bases and J gave up 7 bases, with 18 bases separating them.

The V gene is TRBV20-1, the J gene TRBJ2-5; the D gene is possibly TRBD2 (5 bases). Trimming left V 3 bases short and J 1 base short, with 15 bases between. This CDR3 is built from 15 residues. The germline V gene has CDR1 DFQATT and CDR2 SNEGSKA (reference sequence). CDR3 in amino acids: CSARAGRWVQETQYF. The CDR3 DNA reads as TGCAGTGCTAGGGCGGGTAGATGGGTCCAAGAGACCCAGTACTTC.

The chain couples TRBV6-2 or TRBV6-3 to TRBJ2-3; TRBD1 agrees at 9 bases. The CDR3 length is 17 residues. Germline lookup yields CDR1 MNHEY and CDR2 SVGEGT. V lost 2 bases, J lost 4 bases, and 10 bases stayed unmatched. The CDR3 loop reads CASSYGPGQGDSDTQYF. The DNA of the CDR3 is TGTGCCAGCAGTTACGGACCGGGACAGGGTGATTCAGATACGCAGTATTTT.

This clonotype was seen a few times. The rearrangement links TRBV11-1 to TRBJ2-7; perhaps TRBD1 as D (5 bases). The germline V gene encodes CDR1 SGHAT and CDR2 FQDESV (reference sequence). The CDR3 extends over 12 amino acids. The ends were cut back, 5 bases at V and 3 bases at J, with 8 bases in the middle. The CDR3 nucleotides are TGTGCCAGCAGCCTCCAGGGCTACGAGCAGTACTTC. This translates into CASSLQGYEQYF.